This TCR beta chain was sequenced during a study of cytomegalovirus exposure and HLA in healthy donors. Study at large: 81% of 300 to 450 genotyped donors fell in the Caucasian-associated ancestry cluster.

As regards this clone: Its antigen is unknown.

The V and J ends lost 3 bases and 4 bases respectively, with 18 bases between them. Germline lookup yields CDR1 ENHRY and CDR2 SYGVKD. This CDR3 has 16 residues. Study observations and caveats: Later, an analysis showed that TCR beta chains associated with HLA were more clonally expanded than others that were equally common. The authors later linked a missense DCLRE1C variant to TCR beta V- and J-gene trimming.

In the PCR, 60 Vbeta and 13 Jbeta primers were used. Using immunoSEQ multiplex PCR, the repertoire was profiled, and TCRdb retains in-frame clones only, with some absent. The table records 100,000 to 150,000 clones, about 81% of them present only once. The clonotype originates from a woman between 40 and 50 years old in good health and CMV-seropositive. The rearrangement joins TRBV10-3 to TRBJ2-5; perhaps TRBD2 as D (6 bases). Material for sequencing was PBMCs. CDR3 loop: CAISDIGSQERETQYF. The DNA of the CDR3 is TGTGCCATCAGTGACATCGGGAGTCAGGAACGAGAGACCCAGTACTTC.